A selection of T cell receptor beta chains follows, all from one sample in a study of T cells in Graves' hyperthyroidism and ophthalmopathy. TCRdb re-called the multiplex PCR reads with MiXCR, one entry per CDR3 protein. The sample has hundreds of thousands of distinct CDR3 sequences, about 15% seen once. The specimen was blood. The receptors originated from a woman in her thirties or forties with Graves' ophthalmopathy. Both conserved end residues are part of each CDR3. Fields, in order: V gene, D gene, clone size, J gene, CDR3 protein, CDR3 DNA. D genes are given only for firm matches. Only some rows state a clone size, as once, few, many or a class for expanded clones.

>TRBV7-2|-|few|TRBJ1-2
CASSNLNYGYTF
TGTGCCAGCAGCAACCTTAACTATGGCTACACCTTC
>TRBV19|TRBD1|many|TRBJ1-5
CASSIKGGGYSNQPQHF
TGTGCCAGTAGTATTAAAGGGGGCGGTTATAGCAATCAGCCCCAGCATTTT
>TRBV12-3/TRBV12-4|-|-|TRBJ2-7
CASSFLMEQYF
TGTGCCAGCAGTTTTTTGATGGAGCAGTACTTC
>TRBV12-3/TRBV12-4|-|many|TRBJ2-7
CASRSGVVEYF
TGTGCCAGCAGATCGGGAGTTGTGGAGTACTTC
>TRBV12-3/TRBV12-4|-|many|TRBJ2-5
CASSLGLLAGETQYF
TGTGCCAGCAGTTTGGGGCTCCTGGCTGGAGAGACCCAGTACTTC
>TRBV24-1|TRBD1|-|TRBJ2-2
CATSGSFPGQVNTGELFF
TGTGCCACCAGTGGGTCCTTCCCGGGACAGGTGAACACCGGGGAGCTGTTTTTT
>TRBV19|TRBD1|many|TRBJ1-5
CASNSRDRVQPQHF
TGTGCCAGTAATTCTAGGGACAGAGTCCAGCCCCAGCATTTT
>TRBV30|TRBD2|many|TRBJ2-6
CAWRGTSELSGANVLTF
TGTGCCTGGAGAGGGACTAGCGAGCTCTCTGGGGCCAACGTCCTGACTTTC
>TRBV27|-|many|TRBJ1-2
CASSLYGSNYGYTF
TGTGCCAGCAGTTTATACGGCAGCAACTATGGCTACACCTTC
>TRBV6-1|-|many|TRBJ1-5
CASSLTQSNQPQHF
TGTGCCAGCAGTCTTACACAAAGCAATCAGCCCCAGCATTTT
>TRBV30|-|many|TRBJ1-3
CAWRQGKNTIYF
TGTGCCTGGAGACAAGGCAAAAACACCATATATTTT
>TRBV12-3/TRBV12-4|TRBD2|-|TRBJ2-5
CASSKLAGERETQYF
TGTGCCAGCAGCAAACTAGCGGGTGAGAGGGAGACCCAGTACTTC
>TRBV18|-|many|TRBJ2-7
CASSPQGLTYEQYF
TGTGCCAGCTCACCCCAGGGGCTGACCTACGAGCAGTACTTC
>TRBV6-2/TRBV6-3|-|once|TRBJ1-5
CASTRVPNQPQHF
TGTGCCAGCACCAGGGTCCCCAATCAGCCCCAGCATTTT
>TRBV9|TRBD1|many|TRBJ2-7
CASSAAGQGLWEQYF
TGTGCCAGCAGCGCAGCCGGACAGGGGCTGTGGGAGCAGTACTTC
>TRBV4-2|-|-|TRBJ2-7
CASSQGDLMTGYYEQYF
TGTGCCAGCAGCCAAGGGGACTTGATGACAGGGTACTACGAGCAGTACTTC
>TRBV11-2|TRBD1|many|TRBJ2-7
CASSSGTGISSYEQYF
TGTGCCAGCAGCTCGGGGACAGGGATTAGCTCCTACGAGCAGTACTTC
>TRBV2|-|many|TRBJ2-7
CASSVSPTSLSEQYF
TGTGCCAGCAGTGTATCCCCGACTAGTCTGAGCGAGCAGTACTTC
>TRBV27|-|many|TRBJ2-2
CASSSEMVGNTGELFF
TGTGCCAGCAGTTCCGAAATGGTGGGGAACACCGGGGAGCTGTTTTTT
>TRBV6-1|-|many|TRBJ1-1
CASSVPPQAFF
TGTGCCAGCAGTGTTCCCCCCCAGGCTTTCTTT
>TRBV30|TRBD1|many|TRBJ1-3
CAWRQGVGNTIYF
TGTGCCTGGAGGCAGGGGGTAGGAAACACCATATATTTT
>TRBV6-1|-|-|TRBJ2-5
CASSDYSETQGTQYF
TGTGCCAGCAGTGACTACAGCGAGACTCAAGGGACCCAGTACTTC
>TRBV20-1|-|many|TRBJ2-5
CSAPTGTRRRQETQYF
TGCAGTGCTCCTACTGGGACACGGAGAAGACAAGAGACCCAGTACTTC
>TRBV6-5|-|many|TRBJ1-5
CASSYSRGYGQPQHF
TGTGCCAGCAGTTACTCTAGGGGGTATGGGCAGCCCCAGCATTTT
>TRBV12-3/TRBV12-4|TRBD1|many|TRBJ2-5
CASSLRLTGEETQYF
TGTGCCAGCAGCCTCCGCTTAACAGGGGAAGAGACCCAGTACTTC
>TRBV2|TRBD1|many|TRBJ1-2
CASSAGQGAGYTF
TGTGCCAGCAGCGCGGGACAGGGGGCCGGCTACACCTTC
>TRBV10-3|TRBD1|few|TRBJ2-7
CAISPGTGAYEQYF
TGTGCCATCAGTCCCGGGACAGGAGCCTACGAGCAGTACTTC
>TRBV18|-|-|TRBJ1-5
CASSPSTAGAGGQPQHF
TGTGCCAGCTCACCATCCACAGCAGGGGCGGGGGGTCAGCCCCAGCATTTT
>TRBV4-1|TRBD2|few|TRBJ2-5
CASSQLLRREAGETQYF
TGCGCCAGCAGCCAACTCTTAAGGCGGGAGGCCGGGGAGACCCAGTACTTC
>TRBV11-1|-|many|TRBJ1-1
CASSLPTGVTEAFF
TGTGCCAGCAGCCTTCCAACGGGGGTCACTGAAGCTTTCTTT
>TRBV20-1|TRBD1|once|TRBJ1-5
CSARDRGRQPQHF
TGCAGTGCTAGAGACAGGGGGAGGCAGCCCCAGCATTTT
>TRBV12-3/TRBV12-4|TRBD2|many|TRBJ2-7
CASSLGLAEIYEQYF
TGTGCCAGCAGTTTAGGACTAGCGGAGATCTACGAGCAGTACTTC
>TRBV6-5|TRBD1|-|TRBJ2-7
CASSYPLGQGPSEQYF
TGTGCCAGCAGTTACCCCCTCGGACAGGGGCCGTCCGAGCAGTACTTC
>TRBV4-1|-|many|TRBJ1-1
CASSHRASEAFF
TGCGCCAGCAGCCACAGGGCCTCTGAAGCTTTCTTT
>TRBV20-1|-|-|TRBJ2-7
CSARDIRDSSEQYF
TGCAGTGCTAGAGATATCAGGGACTCCTCGGAGCAGTACTTC
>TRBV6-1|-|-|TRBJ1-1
CASSPYGGANTEAFF
TGTGCCAGCAGCCCATACGGGGGGGCGAACACTGAAGCTTTCTTT
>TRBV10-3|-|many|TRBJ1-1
CAISEGGLGTEAFF
TGTGCCATCAGTGAGGGGGGGCTCGGAACTGAAGCTTTCTTT
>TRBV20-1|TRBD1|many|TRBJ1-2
CSAAAGTGIYGYTF
TGCAGTGCTGCCGCCGGGACAGGGATCTATGGCTACACCTTC
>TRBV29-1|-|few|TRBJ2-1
CSVDRDPNEQFF
TGCAGCGTTGACCGAGATCCCAATGAGCAGTTCTTC
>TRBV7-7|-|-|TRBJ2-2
CASRPDPTGELFF
TGTGCTAGCAGACCGGACCCCACCGGGGAGCTGTTTTTT
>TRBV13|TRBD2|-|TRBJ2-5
CASSLTVSGFAQYF
TGTGCCAGCAGCTTAACGGTTAGCGGGTTCGCCCAGTACTTC
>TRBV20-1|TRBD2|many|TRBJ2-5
CSARDQRAGVVETQYF
TGCAGTGCTAGAGACCAGCGCGCGGGAGTTGTGGAGACCCAGTACTTC
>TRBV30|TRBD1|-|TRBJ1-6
CAWSPPQRGTVNSPLHF
TGTGCCTGGAGTCCGCCTCAGAGAGGGACAGTTAATTCACCCCTCCACTTT
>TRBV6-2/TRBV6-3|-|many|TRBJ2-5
CASSHWGRDQETQYF
TGTGCCAGCAGTCACTGGGGCCGGGACCAAGAGACCCAGTACTTC
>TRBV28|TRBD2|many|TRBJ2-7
CASSQREGLYEQYF
TGTGCCAGCAGTCAGCGGGAGGGCCTCTACGAGCAGTACTTC